One T cell receptor (beta chain) is described in this entry. The data derive from a study of T-cell reconstitution after alpha-beta-depleted transplantation in children. Unique molecular identifiers were incorporated into the prepared TCRbeta library. TCRdb itself ran the PCR reads through MiXCR, one entry per CDR3 protein. The sample records more than 550,000 distinct CDR3 sequences, over 9.5% being singletons. Germline values: CDR1 MNHEY, CDR2 SVGEGT. The CDR3 is made up of 14 amino acids. V lost 3 bases, J lost 4 bases, and 12 bases lay in between. The origin of this receptor is a human donor who donated a stem cell graft to a child with acute myeloid leukemia. Material: PBMCs from the stem cell graft donor, obtained from the stem cell graft. This chain uses TRBV6-2 or TRBV6-3 with TRBJ2-5, with D hard to call. CDR3 in amino acids: CASSYLAGPETQYF. The CDR3 DNA sequence: TGTGCCAGCAGTTATTTGGCAGGCCCAGAGACCCAGTACTTC.